The TCR beta chain under discussion was sequenced for a study of shared clonotypes between healthy human individuals. Donors comprised healthy HIV-negative adults lacking recent acute infections or vaccinations. All of the donors resided in Nashville, Tennessee, and each was a Caucasian adult. Trimming left V 0 bases short and J 10 bases short, with 17 bases between. Germline V CDR1 and CDR2: SGDLS, YYNGEE. This CDR3 is 15 amino acids long. Per the study methods: Junction-only immunoSEQ sequences carried no quality scores, so filtering differed. The repertoire was sequenced with immunoSEQ multiplex PCR; TCRdb's copy has only in-frame clones and lacks some. V, J and clone size were drawn from that table, and D and trimming were deduced from the DNA. This table holds 400,000 to 500,000 clones, 70% to 80% found once.

The sequence was collected from a woman between 40 and 55 years old in good health. Some clones in this sample may be carry-over from other donors' samples. The sample taken for sequencing was PBMCs. The V and J genes are TRBV9 and TRBJ2-1; D ambiguous. CDR3 nucleotide sequence: TGTGCCAGCAGCGTAGACCCCGGCGTGGATAGGGAGCAGTTCTTC. Protein product: CASSVDPGVDREQFF.